These 27 T cell receptor beta chains were sequenced from one sample in a study of cytomegalovirus exposure and HLA in healthy donors. The PCR was carried out with 60 Vbeta primers and 13 Jbeta primers. Libraries were prepared by immunoSEQ multiplex PCR; TCRdb keeps only in-frame clonotypes and omits some of them. The table shows about 41,000 clones, with over 70% occurring only once. The material sequenced was PBMCs. Receptors originate from a man between 45 and 60 years old in good health and CMV-seronegative.

The rearrangement uses TRBV4-2 and TRBJ2-3; TRBD2 aligns across 11 bases. Germline assignment: CDR1 LGHNA and CDR2 YNFKEQ. Trimming removed 4 bases from V and 2 bases from J; junction bases left unmatched: 2. This CDR3 spans 15 amino acids. This chain's CDR3 is CASSLLAGATDTQYF. The CDR3 coding sequence is TGTGCCAGCAGCCTACTAGCGGGAGCCACAGATACGCAGTATTTT.

V gene TRBV6-5 combines with J gene TRBJ1-6, with a tentative D call TRBD1 (5 bases). The germline gives CDR1 MNHEY, CDR2 SVGAGI. CDR3 size: 13 residues. V was shortened by 0 bases and J by 14 bases, with 11 bases between the two germline ends. CDR3 protein: CASSYSAGYTLHF. The CDR3, as DNA: TGTGCCAGCAGTTACTCGGCAGGGTACACCCTCCACTTT.

Only one count was recorded for this clone. The chain employs TRBV25-1 and TRBJ2-7, with TRBD2 identical over 13 bases. Germline V gives CDR1 MGHDK, CDR2 SYGVNS. CDR3 length equals 15 residues. Trimming at V came to 6 bases and at J to 9 bases, leaving 11 bases not matched to a gene. The CDR3 sequence: CASSGLAGEFLAQYF. The CDR3 DNA reads TGTGCCAGCAGCGGACTAGCGGGAGAGTTTTTGGCGCAGTACTTC.

The chain links TRBV15 to TRBJ1-3; D is unclear. V gave up 6 bases and J gave up 2 bases, with 14 bases separating them. CDR3 length: 15 amino acids. Germline-derived CDR1 and CDR2 are LNHNV and YYDKDF (reference sequence). CDR3 bases: TGTGCCACCAGACTAACAAGAGCCCCTGGAAACACCATATATTTT. This codes for CATRLTRAPGNTIYF.

The chain couples TRBV7-9 to TRBJ2-5; a weak D match, TRBD1 (6 bases). The CDR3 extends over 13 amino acids. The germline V and J ends were trimmed by 7 bases and 4 bases, with 13 bases remaining between them. In germline, CDR1 is SEHNR, CDR2 FQNEAQ (reference sequence). In DNA form, the CDR3 reads TGTGCCAGCAACAGGGCCGAAGGAGAGACCCAGTACTTC. Translated, it gives CASNRAEGETQYF.

As to this clone: The same CDR3 can be traced to other DNA sequences in this sample. The CDR3 nucleotides read TGTGCCAGTTTCCCGGGACAGCTTATCTACGAGCAGTACTTC. This gives the protein CASFPGQLIYEQYF. The V and J genes are TRBV28 and TRBJ2-7; 7 bases are shared with TRBD1. Germline V CDR1 and CDR2: MDHEN, SYDVKM. V trimming: 9 bases; J trimming: 3 bases; junction bases outside the gene matches: 11. The CDR3 is made up of 14 amino acids. Full variable domain (missing parts from reference TRBV28 and TRBJ2-7): DVKVTQSSRYLVKRTGEKVFLECVQDMDHENMFWYRQDPGLGLRLIYFSYDVKMKEKGDIPEGYSVSREKKERFSLILESASTNQTSMYLCASFPGQLIYEQYFGPGTRLTVT.

In the case of this clone: One end of the junction is discordant with germline, which a read error may explain. The chain uses TRBV7-9 and TRBJ1-2; perhaps TRBD1 as D (6 bases). Germline CDR1 SEHNR, CDR2 FQNEAQ (reference sequence). The CDR3 totals 14 residues. In DNA, the CDR3 is TGTTCCAGCAGCTTAGCCGGGACATCCTATGGCTACACCTTC. Its translation: CSSSLAGTSYGYTF. Filled out from reference TRBV7-9 and TRBJ1-2, the complete variable domain reads DTGVSQNPRHKITKRGQNVTFRCDPISEHNRLYWYRQTLGQGPEFLTYFQNEAQLEKSRLLSDRFSAERPKGSFSTLEIQRTEQGDSAMYLCSSSLAGTSYGYTFGSGTRLTVV.

The chain is built from TRBV4-1 and TRBJ2-2; 11 bases map to TRBD2. V shed 4 bases and J 6 bases; nucleotides not matched to a gene: 1. Germline V gene data show CDR1 as MGHRA and CDR2 as YSYEKL. The CDR3 has 14 amino acids. Written as DNA, the CDR3 is TGCGCCAGCAGCCTACTAGCGGGAGCCGGGGAGCTGTTTTTT. It yields the protein CASSLLAGAGELFF.

On this clone itself: The junction departs from the called germline gene at one end, perhaps through a read error. This chain uses TRBV4-2 with TRBJ2-1; D is unclear. The CDR3 is made up of 14 amino acids. Germline V gene data show CDR1 as LGHNA and CDR2 as YNFKEQ. The CDR3 is CASSQDQAGFNPVF. CDR3 in DNA: TGTGCCAGCAGCCAAGATCAGGCCGGATTTAACCCGGTCTTC.

This clone was detected only once. The CDR3 DNA reads TGCAGCGTTGAACCAGGGAGGAACGACGAGCAGTACTTC. This gives the protein CSVEPGRNDEQYF. J is TRBJ2-7 and V is TRBV29-1, with D tentatively TRBD2 (6 bases). V was trimmed by 2 bases and J by 5 bases, leaving 13 bases between them. Germline CDR1 SQVTM, CDR2 ANQGSEA. CDR3 size: 13 residues.

The chain is built from TRBV27 and TRBJ1-2, with 7 bases aligning to TRBD1. Looked up from germline, CDR1 is MNHEY and CDR2 is SMNVEV (reference sequence). The V segment lost 6 bases and the J segment 3 bases; nucleotides outside the gene matches: 7. The CDR3 runs 14 residues. CDR3 region: CASRLSGGYYGYTF. The CDR3 DNA sequence: TGTGCCAGCAGACTGTCAGGGGGGTACTATGGCTACACCTTC.

Only a few counts were recorded for this clone. V is TRBV6-4 and J is TRBJ2-1, with 8 bases identical to TRBD2. V was clipped by 1 base and J by 5 bases; unmatched bases: 4. CDR1 MRHNA and CDR2 SNTAGT come from the germline V gene. The CDR3 is 15 amino acids. The CDR3 DNA sequence: TGTGCCAGCAGTGACTTTGCGGGGGGTAACAATGAGCAGTTCTTC. Its protein is CASSDFAGGNNEQFF.

V usage is TRBV27 and J usage is TRBJ2-3, with TRBD1 matching over 8 bases. V lost 2 bases, J lost 1 base, and 11 bases stayed unmatched. Germline assignment: CDR1 MNHEY and CDR2 SMNVEV (reference sequence). CDR3 length equals 18 residues. CDR3 nucleotides: TGTGCCAGCAGTTTAGCCGGACAGGGATGGGGAGGCACAGATACGCAGTATTTT. It is translated as CASSLAGQGWGGTDTQYF.

V and J are TRBV7-2 and TRBJ2-1, with 8 bases aligning to TRBD2. The V and J ends lost 6 bases and 9 bases, in that order; junction bases with no gene match: 16. The CDR3 is made up of 16 amino acids. The germline CDR1 and CDR2 sequences are SGHTA and FQGNSA. The CDR3 here is CASRNRPGLVYAEQFF. The CDR3 region has the DNA TGTGCCAGCAGAAATCGACCGGGACTAGTGTATGCTGAGCAGTTCTTC.

This clone was picked up one time. This chain joins TRBV7-2 and TRBJ2-1; 8 nucleotides match TRBD2. V lost 5 bases, J lost 8 bases, and 5 bases stayed unmatched. The CDR3 length is 13 residues. Looked up from germline, CDR1 is SGHTA and CDR2 is FQGNSA. CDR3 protein: CASSQGLVYEQFF. The CDR3 bases are TGTGCCAGCAGCCAGGGACTAGTCTATGAGCAGTTCTTC.

The chain has TRBV28 and TRBJ1-2, with TRBD1 as a possible D gene (5 bases). With 7 bases removed from V and 7 bases from J, the gap between germline ends came to 16 bases. The CDR3 contains 13 residues. CDR1 is MDHEN, CDR2 SYDVKM, per germline. The CDR3 bases are TGTGCCAGCAATATCGCGGGGGGAAGTGGCTACACCTTC. It is translated as CASNIAGGSGYTF.

Turning to this clone: The junction departs from germline at one end; a sequencing error may be responsible. This chain joins TRBV7-9 and TRBJ1-2; weak D call: TRBD1 (6 bases). The germline gives CDR1 SEHNR, CDR2 FQNEAQ (reference sequence). CDR3 length: 16 amino acids. In DNA form, the CDR3 reads TGTTCCAGCAGCTTAGGAGGGGGAGTCGCTAACTATGGCTACACCTTC. It specifies CSSSLGGGVANYGYTF.

This chain uses TRBV14 with TRBJ2-5, with 7 nucleotides matching TRBD2. The CDR3 runs 17 residues. V dropped 4 bases and J dropped 0; count of bases not matched to a gene: 11. CDR1 and CDR2 from the germline V gene are SGHDN and FVKESK. In DNA, the CDR3 is TGTGCCAGCAGCCCAAAGGCCCTAGCGGCTAACCAAGAGACCCAGTACTTC. Its translation is CASSPKALAANQETQYF.

This clone came up a few times. The genes are TRBV6-1 and TRBJ2-5, with TRBD1 as a possible D gene (6 bases). Germline V CDR1 and CDR2: MNHNS, SASEGT. The V and J ends lost 4 bases and 3 bases respectively, with 15 bases between them. This CDR3 comprises 15 residues. CDR3 in DNA: TGTGCCAGCAGTGTATCATTACAGGGTGAAGAGACCCAGTACTTC. Its translation: CASSVSLQGEETQYF.

The rearrangement uses TRBV6-1 and TRBJ2-4; D perhaps matches TRBD1 (6 bases). The V end was cut by 2 bases, the J end by 0 bases, with 14 bases between. The CDR3 is 17 residues long. The germline gives CDR1 MNHNS, CDR2 SASEGT. CDR3 amino acids: CASSEQGPELAKNIQYF. The CDR3 DNA follows: TGTGCCAGCAGTGAACAGGGGCCAGAACTAGCCAAAAACATTCAGTACTTC.

The chain couples TRBV5-5 to TRBJ2-1; 11 bases align to TRBD2. CDR1 SGHKS and CDR2 YYEKEE come from the germline V gene (reference sequence). J gave up 2 bases and V 2 bases, and 3 bases lay outside the gene matches. This CDR3 is built from 16 residues. The CDR3 nucleotides are TGTGCCAGCAGCTTACTAGCGGGAGTGGCCTACAATGAGCAGTTCTTC. Protein product: CASSLLAGVAYNEQFF.

V gene TRBV5-6 combines with J gene TRBJ2-5; 9 bases are a match to TRBD2. The CDR3 extends over 12 amino acids. The germline gives CDR1 SGHDT, CDR2 YYEEEE. J lost 13 bases, V lost 2 bases, and 6 bases had no gene match. The CDR3 loop reads CASSFTSGPRYF. The CDR3 DNA sequence: TGTGCCAGCAGCTTTACTAGCGGGCCACGGTACTTC. The full variable domain, rest sourced from reference TRBV5-6 and TRBJ2-5, is DAGVTQSPTHLIKTRGQQVTLRCSPKSGHDTVSWYQQALGQGPQFIFQYYEEEERQRGNFPDRFSGHQFPNYSSELNVNALLLGDSALYLCASSFTSGPRYFGPGTRLLVL.

The rearrangement uses TRBV10-3 and TRBJ2-3, with D possibly matching TRBD1 (5 bases). Germline V gene lookup returns CDR1 ENHRY and CDR2 SYGVKD. The CDR3 is made up of 17 amino acids. Trimming left V 1 base short and J 5 bases short, with 19 bases between. The CDR3 nucleotides read TGTGCCATCAGTGAGTACGGGCCCGGCGTAAGGGGAGATACGCAGTATTTT. This sequence encodes CAISEYGPGVRGDTQYF.

V and J are TRBV7-9 and TRBJ2-3; no reliable D call. The CDR3 is 12 amino acids. V dropped 7 bases and J dropped 1 base, with 6 bases sitting between them. Germline V gene sequence: CDR1 SEHNR, CDR2 FQNEAQ (reference sequence). CDR3 sequence (DNA): TGTGCCAGCACCCCAGGCACAGATACGCAGTATTTT. It is translated as CASTPGTDTQYF.

V gene TRBV28 combines with J gene TRBJ1-5, with 7 bases aligning to TRBD1. The CDR3 runs to 18 residues. J gave up 0 bases and V 5 bases, and 13 bases lay outside the gene matches. CDR1 is MDHEN, CDR2 SYDVKM, per germline. The DNA of the CDR3 is TGTGCCAGCAGTGCCTCGGGACAGCAATTTAATAGCAATCAGCCCCAGCATTTT. Amino acid sequence: CASSASGQQFNSNQPQHF.

The genes are TRBV7-2 and TRBJ2-1, with D perhaps matching TRBD1 (5 bases). Trimming took 4 bases from V and 7 from J, leaving 11 bases between them. Per the germline V gene, CDR1 is SGHTA and CDR2 is FQGNSA. The CDR3 runs 13 residues. CDR3 DNA sequence: TGTGCCAGCAGCTCAGGGTGGAAAAATGAGCAGTTCTTC. It codes for CASSSGWKNEQFF.

The V gene is TRBV5-4, the J gene TRBJ1-2; possibly TRBD1 for D (6 bases). The CDR3 extends over 14 amino acids. V lost 1 base to trimming and J lost 4 bases, with 11 bases between them. In germline, CDR1 is SGHNT, CDR2 YYREEE (reference sequence). CDR3: CASSLQGPGYGYTF. CDR3 sequence (DNA): TGTGCCAGCAGCTTGCAGGGGCCTGGCTATGGCTACACCTTC. Full variable domain (missing parts from reference TRBV5-4 and TRBJ1-2): ETGVTQSPTHLIKTRGQQVTLRCSSQSGHNTVSWYQQALGQGPQFIFQYYREEENGRGNFPPRFSGLQFPNYSSELNVNALELDDSALYLCASSLQGPGYGYTFGSGTRLTVV.